This T cell receptor (beta chain) comes out of a study of tumor and adjacent non-tumor tissue in lung cancer. Across the study: Histology: about a dozen adenocarcinoma, a couple of squamous cell carcinoma, 1 small cell lung cancer. Around 4.2 million productive TCRbeta reads were obtained per sample on average. Aged roughly 31 to 76 years, patients included approximately 11 men and 4 to 6 women with stage I to III disease.

TCRbeta libraries were built with three rounds of nested PCR, modified from ARM-PCR. TCRdb processed the multiplex PCR reads anew with MiXCR; each CDR3 protein has one entry. The sample consists of around 71,000 distinct CDR3 sequences, 55% to 75% of them appearing once. Study-level results: Significantly higher TCR diversity was found in tumor than normal lung.

Worth noting for this clonotype: Its antigen is unidentified. A clone one base away is much larger, so this may be a read error.

Trimming cost V 2 bases and J 3 bases, with 20 bases left between them. This CDR3 is built from 17 residues. Looked up from germline, CDR1 is LNHNV and CDR2 is YYDKDF (reference sequence). The template was RNA from unsorted bulk tissue. The receptor was isolated from a woman aged 40 to 50 with non-small cell lung cancer. The V gene is TRBV15, the J gene TRBJ2-7; a weak D match, TRBD2 (7 bases). The specimen was lung tumor tissue. The CDR3 here is CATSRRGGSINYYEQYF. DNA of the CDR3: TGTGCCACCAGCAGAAGGGGGGGATCCATCAACTACTACGAGCAGTACTTC.